The entry below describes one T cell receptor (beta chain). Its cognate antigen is unknown. This sample stems from a study of T and B cells in COVID-19 patients. Study summary: Most recovered patients had mild to moderate COVID-19 treated as outpatients.

Trimming took off 5 bases at V and 0 bases at J, with 8 bases between the two ends. Looked up from germline, CDR1 is LNHDA and CDR2 is SQIVND (reference sequence). The CDR3 is 14 amino acids. BIOMED2 TRB-A/B primer pools were used in multiplex TRB PCR. MiXCR was run by TCRdb on the multiplex PCR reads, yielding one entry per CDR3 protein. Of 6,500 to 8,500 distinct CDR3 sequences listed, approximately 30% are singletons. Study-wide findings and caveats: Of 2,331 TCR clusters found only in the recovered cohort, 31 had low generation probability.

TRB was amplified from approximately 250-480 ng of blood genomic DNA. The TCR was taken from a human donor with active COVID-19. The genes are TRBV19 and TRBJ1-5; D not resolved. What was sequenced was blood. CDR3 residues: CASSLVNSNQPQHF. The DNA of the CDR3 is TGTGCCAGTAGTTTGGTGAATAGCAATCAGCCCCAGCATTTT.